A single sample gave rise to the 26 T cell receptor beta chains below, sequenced in a study of CD8+ T cells in alopecia areata. Extracted from the samples, RNA was reverse transcribed into cDNA to serve as the sequencing template. Generated by immunoSEQ multiplex PCR, the TCRdb table keeps only in-frame clones and is missing some. The table lists 130,000 to 150,000 clones, around two thirds of them singletons. The sequenced material came from CD8+ T cells sorted from blood. These receptors came from a human donor in good health.

In nucleotides, the CDR3 is TGTGCCAGCAGCGTAGAAATGCCTTCGGACAGTGATGGCTACACCTTC. Its protein product is CASSVEMPSDSDGYTF. This chain joins TRBV9 and TRBJ1-2, with a weak D call TRBD1 (6 bases). Trimming left V 0 bases short and J 6 bases short, with 18 bases between. Germline V gene data show CDR1 as SGDLS and CDR2 as YYNGEE. The CDR3 is 16 amino acids. The whole variable domain, filled in from reference TRBV9 and TRBJ1-2, reads DSGVTQTPKHLITATGQRVTLRCSPRSGDLSVYWYQQSLDQGLQFLIQYYNGEERAKGNILERFSAQQFPDLHSELNLSSLELGDSALYFCASSVEMPSDSDGYTFGSGTRLTVV.

The rearrangement uses TRBV6-5 and TRBJ2-2, with D maybe TRBD1 (5 bases). V was shortened by 6 bases and J by 1 base, with 9 bases between the two germline ends. The germline gives CDR1 MNHEY, CDR2 SVGAGI. CDR3 length: 14 residues. CDR3 sequence reads: CASSPTGNTGELFF. Here the CDR3 DNA reads TGTGCCAGCAGCCCTACAGGGAACACCGGGGAGCTGTTTTTT.

This chain uses TRBV4-1 with TRBJ1-5; TRBD1 might be the D (6 bases). Trimming left V 2 bases short and J 0 bases short, with 11 bases between. Germline V lookup: CDR1 MGHRA, CDR2 YSYEKL. The CDR3 spans 16 residues. CDR3 in amino acids: CASSQRLQGSNQPQHF. Written as DNA, the CDR3 is TGCGCCAGCAGCCAAAGACTACAGGGTAGCAATCAGCCCCAGCATTTT.

A note on this clone: The same CDR3 also results from other DNA sequences found in this sample. This chain connects TRBV29-1 to TRBJ2-2; no firm D call. The V gene lost 4 bases and the J gene lost 5 bases, with 5 bases spanning the gap. The CDR3 loop spans 11 amino acids. CDR1 SQVTM and CDR2 ANQGSEA come from the germline V gene. The CDR3 DNA follows: TGCAGCGTTGGCGGTACCGGGGAGCTGTTTTTT. It is translated as CSVGGTGELFF.

This chain uses TRBV29-1 with TRBJ2-3; 7 nucleotides agree with TRBD2. This CDR3 spans 16 amino acids. The ends lost 2 bases at V and 1 base at J; junction bases unmatched: 9. Looked up from germline, CDR1 is SQVTM and CDR2 is ANQGSEA. This CDR3 is CSVEPSWSGGTDTQYF. Written as DNA, the CDR3 is TGCAGCGTTGAACCCTCATGGAGCGGGGGCACAGATACGCAGTATTTT.

This clone was seen a handful of times. A far larger clone is one nucleotide away, so this likely arose from a read error. The chain uses TRBV4-2 and TRBJ2-1, with unresolved D. CDR1 is LGHNA and CDR2 is YNFKEQ in the germline V gene. V was cut by 4 bases and J by 1 base, with 11 bases left in between. The CDR3 is 15 amino acids. CDR3 in amino acids: CASSRTHESYNEQFF. The CDR3 DNA reads TGTGCCAGCAGCCGGACGCATGAATCCTACAATGAGCAGTTCTTC.

The gene calls are TRBV28 and TRBJ2-7; 13 positions agree with TRBD2. The CDR3 extends over 14 amino acids. With 1 base clipped from V and 7 bases from J, the junction kept 1 base outside the gene matches. Germline V gene lookup returns CDR1 MDHEN and CDR2 SYDVKM. The CDR3 nucleotides read TGTGCCAGCAGTTTATTGGGACTAGCGGGGGAGCAGTACTTC. The encoded protein is CASSLLGLAGEQYF.

V usage is TRBV6-5 and J usage is TRBJ1-2; D unclear. Trimming removed 0 bases from V and 0 bases from J, with 8 bases in between. Germline CDR1 and CDR2: MNHEY and SVGAGI. The CDR3 spans 15 residues. CDR3 in amino acids: CASSYSMAANYGYTF. CDR3 nucleotide sequence: TGTGCCAGCAGTTACTCGATGGCCGCTAACTATGGCTACACCTTC.

This clone was observed a few times. The V gene is TRBV27, the J gene TRBJ2-3; D is unresolved. In germline, CDR1 is MNHEY, CDR2 SMNVEV (reference sequence). Trimming left V 5 bases short and J 2 bases short, with 11 bases between. The CDR3 has 14 residues. The CDR3 DNA reads as TGTGCCAGCAGTCTAGGACGTTACACAGATACGCAGTATTTT. Translating it yields CASSLGRYTDTQYF.

The chain has TRBV19 and TRBJ1-1; D ambiguous. V was cut by 6 bases and J by 9 bases, with 11 bases left in between. Germline CDR1 and CDR2: LNHDA and SQIVND (reference sequence). The CDR3 totals 11 residues. The chain's CDR3 is CASSAYQKAFF. The CDR3 DNA is TGTGCCAGTAGCGCCTATCAGAAAGCTTTCTTT. Using reference TRBV19 and TRBJ1-1 for the parts outside the CDR3, the full variable domain is DGGITQSPKYLFRKEGQNVTLSCEQNLNHDAMYWYRQDPGQGLRLIYYSQIVNDFQKGDIAEGYSVSREKKESFPLTVTSAQKNPTAFYLCASSAYQKAFFGQGTRLTVV.

The CDR3 spells CATSRVGKPYEQYF. CDR3 in DNA: TGTGCCACCAGCAGAGTTGGGAAACCCTACGAGCAGTACTTC. This chain joins TRBV15 and TRBJ2-7, with D unresolved. The CDR3 is made up of 14 amino acids. The germline CDR1 and CDR2 sequences are LNHNV and YYDKDF (reference sequence). V gave up 1 base and J gave up 2 bases, with 9 bases separating them.

A remark on this clone: This probably arose from a read error, given a far larger clone one base away. This CDR3 is also generated by other DNA sequences in the sample. The rearrangement links TRBV2 to TRBJ2-5; tentatively, D is TRBD1 or TRBD2 (6 bases each). The V gene's germline CDR1 is SNHLY and CDR2 FYNNEI. The CDR3 spans 14 residues. V was clipped by 6 bases and J by 7 bases, with 18 bases between them. The CDR3 spells CASSQKGGYGTQYF. The DNA of the CDR3 is TGTGCCAGCAGCCAAAAGGGGGGATACGGGACCCAGTACTTC.

This rearrangement joins TRBV28 to TRBJ2-1; no clear D gene. V was pared by 4 bases and J by 2 bases, with 12 bases between. The germline V gene has CDR1 MDHEN and CDR2 SYDVKM. The CDR3 runs to 15 residues. CDR3 sequence (DNA): TGTGCCAGCAGTTCCGAGGACGATACCTACAATGAGCAGTTCTTC. This translates into CASSSEDDTYNEQFF.

This clone was picked up a small number of times. The V and J genes are TRBV14 and TRBJ2-1; D unresolved. Looked up from germline, CDR1 is SGHDN and CDR2 is FVKESK. With 1 base removed from V and 8 bases from J, the gap between germline ends came to 9 bases. The CDR3 is 13 residues long. As DNA, the CDR3 is TGTGCCAGCAGCCAAGCCCAGACGGATGAGCAGTTCTTC. It codes for CASSQAQTDEQFF.

The chain has TRBV4-1 and TRBJ2-2; 8 bases match TRBD1. Unmatched junction bases numbered 7, after V lost 5 bases and J lost 5 bases. This CDR3 has 15 residues. From germline, CDR1 is MGHRA and CDR2 YSYEKL. DNA for the CDR3: TGCGCCAGCAGCTTCCGACAGGGGACTACCGGGGAGCTGTTTTTT. Its translation: CASSFRQGTTGELFF.

The CDR3 DNA reads as TGTGCCAGCAGTGCTACAGGGTGGGACACTGAAGCTTTCTTT. Its protein product is CASSATGWDTEAFF. The chain couples TRBV2 to TRBJ1-1, with a tentative D call TRBD1 (6 bases). The CDR3 has 14 amino acids. Germline V lookup: CDR1 SNHLY, CDR2 FYNNEI. V was clipped by 4 bases and J by 3 bases, with 12 bases between them.

This chain connects TRBV30 to TRBJ1-1; 8 bases fit TRBD1. Looked up from germline, CDR1 is GTSNPN and CDR2 is SVGIG (reference sequence). This CDR3 has 15 residues. Trimming took 0 bases from V and 2 from J; bases not matched to a gene: 5. The CDR3 DNA reads TGTGCCTGGAGTGTACCGACAGGGGCAAACACTGAAGCTTTCTTT. Translation: CAWSVPTGANTEAFF.

The chain combines TRBV7-3 with TRBJ2-3, with no clear D. Trimming pared 0 bases from V and 4 bases from J, leaving 14 bases between. Germline V gene lookup returns CDR1 SGHTA and CDR2 FQGTGA. The CDR3 runs 16 residues. CDR3 amino acids: CASSLTAGPAADTQYF. In DNA form, the CDR3 reads TGTGCCAGCAGCTTAACCGCAGGACCTGCGGCAGATACGCAGTATTTT.

This sequence joins TRBV9 and TRBJ2-3, with a possible D match to TRBD1 (6 bases). Per germline, CDR1 SGDLS and CDR2 YYNGEE. V was trimmed by 4 bases and J by 0 bases, leaving 12 bases between them. The CDR3 extends over 15 amino acids. This CDR3 reads CASSLGQTSTDTQYF. The CDR3 nucleotides are TGTGCCAGCAGCCTTGGACAGACTAGCACAGATACGCAGTATTTT.

The CDR3 spells CAWSQDSSSYEQYF. The CDR3 nucleotides are TGTGCCTGGAGTCAGGACAGTTCCTCCTACGAGCAGTACTTC. This chain uses TRBV30 with TRBJ2-7; D is possibly TRBD1 (6 bases). Deletions cut 2 bases from V and 0 bases from J, with 11 bases between. The germline CDR1 and CDR2 sequences are GTSNPN and SVGIG (reference sequence). The CDR3 is 14 amino acids.

The rearrangement links TRBV5-6 to TRBJ1-1; no firm D call. The CDR3 sequence is 16 residues long. Germline CDR1 SGHDT, CDR2 YYEEEE. Trimming left V 2 bases short and J 0 bases short, with 14 bases between. CDR3 residues: CASSLAGVIMNTEAFF. The CDR3, as DNA: TGTGCCAGCAGCTTAGCAGGAGTCATTATGAACACTGAAGCTTTCTTT.

The rearrangement joins TRBV29-1 to TRBJ1-1; no clear D gene. The germline V gene encodes CDR1 SQVTM and CDR2 ANQGSEA. Between the trimmed V and J ends, which lost 7 bases and 4 bases, there was a span of 22 bases. The CDR3 runs 15 residues. For the CDR3, the DNA is TGCAGCGCCCTAGGACGGGTCAAGGTGGGCACTGAAGCTTTCTTT. Translated, it gives CSALGRVKVGTEAFF.

The chain is built from TRBV27 and TRBJ2-5; unclear D gene. CDR3 size: 12 residues. Germline assignment: CDR1 MNHEY and CDR2 SMNVEV (reference sequence). Trimming left V 5 bases short and J 5 bases short, with 9 bases between. CDR3 sequence (DNA): TGTGCCAGCAGTCCCAACGGGGAGACCCAGTACTTC. It yields the protein CASSPNGETQYF.

The chain uses TRBV5-6 and TRBJ2-6; D remains unclear. The CDR3 length is 18 residues. Trimming removed 0 bases at V and 4 bases at J, with 17 bases between. Germline V gene lookup returns CDR1 SGHDT and CDR2 YYEEEE. For the CDR3, the DNA is TGTGCCAGCAGCTTGGCCTTCTCTGGAGAGTGGGGGGCCAACGTCCTGACTTTC. This translates into CASSLAFSGEWGANVLTF.

This clone showed up just a few times. The chain employs TRBV4-1 and TRBJ2-7, with TRBD2 matching over 11 bases. Germline V gene lookup returns CDR1 MGHRA and CDR2 YSYEKL. This CDR3 is 16 amino acids long. The J segment lost 3 bases and the V segment lost 3 bases, leaving 7 bases of the junction unmatched. In DNA form, the CDR3 reads TGCGCCAGCAGCCACCGAGGGACTAGCGGAATCTACGAGCAGTACTTC. Its protein product is CASSHRGTSGIYEQYF.

This sequence joins TRBV2 and TRBJ2-2; the D gene is possibly TRBD2 (6 bases). Germline lookup yields CDR1 SNHLY and CDR2 FYNNEI. The CDR3 has 14 amino acids. Trimming stripped 7 bases from V and 2 bases from J, with 11 bases between. DNA for the CDR3: TGTGCCAGCACATTAGCGGCTAACACCGGGGAGCTGTTTTTT. As protein: CASTLAANTGELFF.